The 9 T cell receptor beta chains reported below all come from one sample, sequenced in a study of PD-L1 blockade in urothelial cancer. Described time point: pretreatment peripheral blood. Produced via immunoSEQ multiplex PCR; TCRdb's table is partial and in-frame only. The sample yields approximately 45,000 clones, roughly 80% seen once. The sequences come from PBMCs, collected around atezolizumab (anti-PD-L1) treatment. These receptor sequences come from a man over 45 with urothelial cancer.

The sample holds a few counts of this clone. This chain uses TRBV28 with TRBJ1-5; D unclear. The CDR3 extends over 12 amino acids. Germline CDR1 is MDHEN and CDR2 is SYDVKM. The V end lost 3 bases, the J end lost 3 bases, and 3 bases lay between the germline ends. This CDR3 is CASSLANQPQHF. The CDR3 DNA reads TGTGCCAGCAGTTTGGCCAATCAGCCCCAGCATTTT.

CDR3 DNA sequence: TGTGCCAGCAGCGTAGAGGGGCTGAACTCTGGAAACACCATATATTTT. Translated: CASSVEGLNSGNTIYF. The V and J genes are TRBV9 and TRBJ1-3; weak D call: TRBD1 (5 bases). The CDR3 runs 16 residues. Germline V gives CDR1 SGDLS, CDR2 YYNGEE. V lost 0 bases and J lost 0, with 10 bases in between.

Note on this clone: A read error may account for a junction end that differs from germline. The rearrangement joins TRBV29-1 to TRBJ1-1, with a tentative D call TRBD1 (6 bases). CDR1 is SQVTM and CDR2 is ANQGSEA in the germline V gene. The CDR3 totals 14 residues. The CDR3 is CRVGRGGMNTEAFF. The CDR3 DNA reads TGCCGCGTGGGGAGGGGGGGAATGAACACTGAAGCTTTCTTT.

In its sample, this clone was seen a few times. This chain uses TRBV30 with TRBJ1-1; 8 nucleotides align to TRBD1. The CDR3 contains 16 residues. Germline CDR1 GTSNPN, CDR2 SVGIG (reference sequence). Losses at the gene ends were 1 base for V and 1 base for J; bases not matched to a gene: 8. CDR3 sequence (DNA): TGTGCCTGGAGTGGTTCGAGGACAGGGCCGAACACTGAAGCTTTCTTT. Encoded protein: CAWSGSRTGPNTEAFF.

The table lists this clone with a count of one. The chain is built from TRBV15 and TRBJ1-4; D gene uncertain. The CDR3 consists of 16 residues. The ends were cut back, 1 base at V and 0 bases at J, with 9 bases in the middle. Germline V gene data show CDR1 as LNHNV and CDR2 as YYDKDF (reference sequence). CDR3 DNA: TGTGCCACCAGCAGAGGGTCCGGGACAACTAATGAAAAACTGTTTTTT. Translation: CATSRGSGTTNEKLFF.

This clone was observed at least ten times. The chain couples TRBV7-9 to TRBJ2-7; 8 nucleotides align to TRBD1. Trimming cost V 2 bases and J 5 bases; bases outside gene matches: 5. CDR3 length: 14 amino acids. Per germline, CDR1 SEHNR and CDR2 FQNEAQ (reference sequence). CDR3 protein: CASSLPDRAHEQYV. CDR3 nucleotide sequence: TGTGCCAGCAGCTTACCGGACAGGGCCCACGAGCAGTACGTC.

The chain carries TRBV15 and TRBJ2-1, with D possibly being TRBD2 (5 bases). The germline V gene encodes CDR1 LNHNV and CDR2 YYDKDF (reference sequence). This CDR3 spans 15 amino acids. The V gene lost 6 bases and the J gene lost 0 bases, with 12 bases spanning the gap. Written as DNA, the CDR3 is TGTGCCACCAGAGGCAGTGGGAGCTCCTACAATGAGCAGTTCTTC. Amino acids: CATRGSGSSYNEQFF.

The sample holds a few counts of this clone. CDR3 DNA sequence: TGTGCCAGTACGAGGGCGCGGCAGCCCCAGCATTTT. This translates into CASTRARQPQHF. The chain combines TRBV19 with TRBJ1-5; D is ambiguous. The V end lost 7 bases, the J end lost 7 bases, and 11 bases lay between the germline ends. CDR3 length: 12 residues. Germline CDR1 LNHDA, CDR2 SQIVND (reference sequence).

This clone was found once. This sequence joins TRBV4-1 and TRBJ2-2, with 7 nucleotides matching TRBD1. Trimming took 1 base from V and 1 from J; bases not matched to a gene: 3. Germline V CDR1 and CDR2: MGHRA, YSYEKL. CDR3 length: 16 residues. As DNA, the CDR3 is TGCGCCAGCAGCCAAGCCAGACAGGGGAACACCGGGGAGCTGTTTTTT. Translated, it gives CASSQARQGNTGELFF.